This TCR beta chain comes out of a study of T-cell reconstitution after alpha-beta-depleted transplantation in children. Comments on this clonotype: Its antigen is still unknown.

Findings of the study overall: T-cell counts and diversity at one year post-transplant came mainly from newly produced T cells. At around two months after transplant, the alpha-beta T cells were reportedly derived from several hundred expanded clones that came from non-depleted graft cells. Some patients' high day-60 TCRbeta diversity was traced to surviving recipient T cells and thymic progenitors.

Unique molecular identifiers featured in how the TCRbeta library was prepared. MiXCR, run by TCRdb on the PCR reads, gives a single entry per CDR3 protein. The repertoire holds fewer than 550,000 distinct CDR3 sequences, with 15% to 20% as singletons. In germline, CDR1 is SEHNR, CDR2 FQNEAQ (reference sequence). V trimming: 0 bases; J trimming: 5 bases; junction bases outside the gene matches: 5. The CDR3 extends over 17 amino acids. This clonotype was obtained from a boy younger than two who had a stem cell transplant for Wiskott-Aldrich syndrome, so the T cells may come from the graft donor. The V call is TRBV7-9, the J call TRBJ2-3; 13 nucleotides align to TRBD2. The material sequenced was PBMCs, mostly from graft donor cells, taken 360 days after TCRalphabeta/CD19-depleted stem cell transplant. CDR3 loop: CASSLAGTSGVGDTQYF. The CDR3 DNA sequence: TGTGCCAGCAGCTTAGCGGGGACTAGCGGGGTTGGAGATACGCAGTATTTT.